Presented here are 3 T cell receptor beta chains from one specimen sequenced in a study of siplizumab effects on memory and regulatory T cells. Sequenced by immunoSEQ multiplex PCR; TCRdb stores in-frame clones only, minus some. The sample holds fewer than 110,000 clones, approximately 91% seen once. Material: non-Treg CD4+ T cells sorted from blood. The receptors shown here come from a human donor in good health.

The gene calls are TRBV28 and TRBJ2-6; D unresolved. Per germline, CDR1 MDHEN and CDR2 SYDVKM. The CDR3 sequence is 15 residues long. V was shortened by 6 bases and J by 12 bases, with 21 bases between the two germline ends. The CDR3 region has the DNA TGTGCCAGCAGCCCCCAGAGCGACCTTATCCGCGTCCTGACTTTC. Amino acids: CASSPQSDLIRVLTF.

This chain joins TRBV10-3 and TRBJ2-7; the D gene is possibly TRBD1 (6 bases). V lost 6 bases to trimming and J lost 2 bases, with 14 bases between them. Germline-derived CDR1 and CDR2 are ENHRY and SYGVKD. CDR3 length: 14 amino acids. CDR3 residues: CAISPGHLTYEQYF. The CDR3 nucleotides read TGTGCCATCAGCCCGGGACACCTAACCTACGAGCAGTACTTC.

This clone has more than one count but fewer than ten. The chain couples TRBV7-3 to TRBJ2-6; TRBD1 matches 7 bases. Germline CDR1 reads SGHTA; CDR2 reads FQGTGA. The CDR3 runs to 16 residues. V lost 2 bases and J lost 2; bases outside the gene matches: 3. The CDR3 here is CASSLSGGAGANVLTF. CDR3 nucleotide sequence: TGTGCCAGCAGCTTATCAGGGGGAGCTGGGGCCAACGTCCTGACTTTC.